Here is one T cell receptor beta chain with its context. Produced via immunoSEQ multiplex PCR; TCRdb's table is partial and in-frame only. The sample contains about half a million clones, 80% to 90% of which appear only once. The record originates from a study of blood T cell repertoires in COVID-19. Study as a whole: Sample material is recorded as cDNA or gDNA derived from T cells, B-cell-depleted T cells, or PBMCs.

V shed 2 bases, J shed 7 bases, and the junction held 8 bases outside the gene matches. In germline, CDR1 is SNHLY, CDR2 FYNNEI. The CDR3 totals 15 residues. Sequenced: peripheral blood. The chain is built from TRBV2 and TRBJ2-7, with 10 bases aligning to TRBD2. This receptor was obtained from a human donor in a cohort sampled during active COVID-19. The CDR3 loop is CASSERSGRALEQYF. CDR3 nucleotide sequence: TGTGCCAGCAGTGAACGGAGCGGGAGGGCCCTGGAGCAGTACTTC.